This T cell receptor (beta chain) was recorded in a study of siplizumab effects on memory and regulatory T cells. V was pared by 2 bases and J by 6 bases, with 9 bases between. This CDR3 is 13 amino acids long. Germline V lookup: CDR1 MRHNA, CDR2 SNTAGT. Assay used: immunoSEQ multiplex PCR; TCRdb lists only in-frame clones, some missing. The data contain under 8,500 clones, about 61% of them seen just once; the ten biggest clones take up 14% to 15%. This receptor was taken from a human donor in good health. V gene TRBV6-4 combines with J gene TRBJ2-3; D uncertain. The sequenced sample consisted of effector memory CD8+ T cells sorted from blood. Subset meaning: unstimulated CD8+ effector memory T cells. The CDR3 DNA follows: TGTGCCAGCAGTGACGGAACGTGGGATACGCAGTATTTT. As protein: CASSDGTWDTQYF.